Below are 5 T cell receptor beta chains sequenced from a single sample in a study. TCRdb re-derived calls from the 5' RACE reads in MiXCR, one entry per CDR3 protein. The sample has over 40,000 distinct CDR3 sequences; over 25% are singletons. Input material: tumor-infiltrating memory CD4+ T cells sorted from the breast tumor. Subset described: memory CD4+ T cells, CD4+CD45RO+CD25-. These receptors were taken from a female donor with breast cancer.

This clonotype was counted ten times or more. CDR3 in amino acids: CASSLLTSGQETQYF. The CDR3 region has the DNA TGCGCCAGCAGCTTGCTCACTAGCGGACAAGAGACCCAGTACTTC. The chain has TRBV5-1 and TRBJ2-5; TRBD2 matches at 8 bases. The germline gives CDR1 SGHRS, CDR2 YFSETQ. The junction had 4 bases not matched to a gene; V was cut back by 1 base and J by 2 bases. The CDR3 sequence is 15 residues long.

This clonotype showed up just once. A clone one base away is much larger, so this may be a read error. DNA for the CDR3: TGCAGTGCTAGAGATCGGGCTAGTGACCTTAGGAGTGAGCAGTCCTTC. It yields the protein CSARDRASDLRSEQSF. The chain recombines TRBV20-1 with TRBJ2-1; no clear D gene. CDR3 length: 16 residues. Germline loops: CDR1 DFQATT, CDR2 SNEGSKA (reference sequence).

The CDR3 loop reads CASSVGLETQYF. The CDR3 nucleotides are TGTGCCAGCAGTGTAGGGTTGGAGACCCAGTACTTC. V and J are TRBV2 and TRBJ2-5; D uncertain. V lost 4 bases to trimming and J lost 5 bases, with 8 bases between them. The CDR3 is made up of 12 amino acids. Germline V lookup: CDR1 SNHLY, CDR2 FYNNEI.

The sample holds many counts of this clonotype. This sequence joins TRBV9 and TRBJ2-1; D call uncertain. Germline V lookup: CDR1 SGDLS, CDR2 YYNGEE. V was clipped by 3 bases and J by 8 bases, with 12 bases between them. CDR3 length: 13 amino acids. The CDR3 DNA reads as TGTGCCAGCAGCGACCCCCCCGCGGATGAGCAGTTCTTC. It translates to CASSDPPADEQFF.

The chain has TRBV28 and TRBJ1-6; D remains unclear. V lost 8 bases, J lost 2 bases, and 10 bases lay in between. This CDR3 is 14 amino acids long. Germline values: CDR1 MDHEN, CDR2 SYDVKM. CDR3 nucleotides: TGTGCCAGCCGGGAGGACGCCTATAATTCACCCCTCCACTTT. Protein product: CASREDAYNSPLHF. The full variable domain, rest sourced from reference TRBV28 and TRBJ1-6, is DVKVTQSSRYLVKRTGEKVFLECVQDMDHENMFWYRQDPGLGLRLIYFSYDVKMKEKGDIPEGYSVSREKKERFSLILESASTNQTSMYLCASREDAYNSPLHFGNGTRLTVT.